A selection of T cell receptor beta chains follows, all from one sample in a study of T cells after yellow fever vaccination. TCRdb reprocessed the 5' RACE reads via MiXCR and lists one record per CDR3 protein. The table lists under 25,000 distinct CDR3 sequences, roughly 5.6% of them singletons. Sequenced here: PBMCs, either bulk or a sorted T-cell subset (CD4+, CD8+, memory, or dextramer-sorted; not recorded which), sampled about 41 days after the first yellow fever vaccination. Receptors originate from a young man who received the YFV17D yellow fever vaccine. Both conserved end residues are part of each CDR3.

V gene,J gene,CDR3 protein
TRBV18,TRBJ2-5,CASSSAYQETQYF
TRBV6-5,TRBJ2-6,CASEGRGRGSGANVLTF
TRBV6-5,TRBJ2-1,CASSSLGGVVGNEQFF
TRBV5-1,TRBJ2-3,CASSAGTGTDTQYF
TRBV4-3,TRBJ2-2,CASSQGRGVYTGELFF
TRBV29-1,TRBJ1-5,CSVADFHQPQHF
TRBV6-5,TRBJ2-6,CASHTGGVSGANVLTF
TRBV11-2,TRBJ2-2,CASSPSTAFTGELFF
TRBV12-3/TRBV12-4,TRBJ2-1,CASSRHGVGRLGQFF
TRBV7-2,TRBJ2-5,CASSSGGAPETQYF
TRBV24-1,TRBJ2-3,CATNRGADTQYF
TRBV7-8,TRBJ2-1,CASSLERRDTNEQFF
TRBV28,TRBJ1-5,CASSSLRQGSNQPQHF
TRBV5-1,TRBJ2-3,CASSSGLAGAPVDTQYF
TRBV20-1,TRBJ2-6,CSAGQGIVGANVLTF
TRBV20-1,TRBJ2-1,CSAGLAGGLEQFF
TRBV15,TRBJ2-3,CATSRDTDTQYF
TRBV6-2/TRBV6-3,TRBJ2-5,CASSYEGGVETQYF
TRBV28,TRBJ2-3,CASSLAGANTDTQYF
TRBV5-1,TRBJ1-5,CASSLFPGQGPPRQPQHF
TRBV27,TRBJ2-2,CASSFPGSFTGELFF
TRBV7-2,TRBJ2-5,CASSLALAGGPRGETQYF
TRBV20-1,TRBJ2-5,CSARASGEQETQYF
TRBV4-3,TRBJ2-7,CASSHLRGPPYEQYF
TRBV20-1,TRBJ2-7,CSAKGRVDEQYF
TRBV2,TRBJ1-5,CASKLYNQPQHF
TRBV6-5,TRBJ2-6,CASSYPPGGAGANVLTF
TRBV5-1,TRBJ2-7,CASSLGGYEQYF
TRBV10-3,TRBJ2-7,CAISEPERTGYEQYF
TRBV5-1,TRBJ1-2,CASSPWTGTQSNYGYTF
TRBV12-3/TRBV12-4,TRBJ2-3,CASRLSTGSTDTQYF
TRBV7-3,TRBJ1-2,CASSPHQGSGYTF
TRBV23-1,TRBJ2-7,CASSQSGYEQYF
TRBV6-2/TRBV6-3,TRBJ1-6,CASSSRSGTGNSPLHF
TRBV12-3/TRBV12-4,TRBJ1-6,CASSLGYQNNSPLHF
TRBV27,TRBJ1-2,CASSLYDGTGEGYTF
TRBV24-1,TRBJ2-6,CATSDASSGANVLTF
TRBV3-1,TRBJ2-2,CASSHGTSNTGELFF
TRBV6-5,TRBJ2-1,CASSLEPPGEPGYNEQFF
TRBV20-1,TRBJ2-3,CSAKSSGADTQYF
TRBV24-1,TRBJ2-1,CATSDHDEQFF
TRBV29-1,TRBJ1-1,CSGILAGSEAFF
TRBV6-4,TRBJ2-7,CASSPGTGSYEQYF